This TCR beta chain derives from a study of T cells in Graves' hyperthyroidism and ophthalmopathy. Study information: Staff took peripheral blood when the initial diagnosis was made, before any treatment began.

As regards this clonotype: What it recognizes is unknown.

Amplified regions were TCR beta CDR3 sequences from RNA transcripts. When the TCR CDR3 underwent first-round RT-PCR, the HTBI primer set was used. TCRdb redid the calling of the multiplex PCR reads with MiXCR, one entry per CDR3 protein. The sample has around 350,000 distinct CDR3 sequences, over 15% seen once. The CDR3 sequence is 12 residues long. Germline V lookup: CDR1 SGHVS, CDR2 FQNEAQ. The V and J ends lost 8 bases and 6 bases, in that order; junction bases with no gene match: 2. Study outcomes and limitations: Before onset, by a median of approximately 6.2 months, the model predicted ophthalmopathy.

J is TRBJ2-7 and V is TRBV7-8, with 12 bases that match TRBD1. This receptor was identified in a woman between 18 and 29 years old with Graves' hyperthyroidism. The source material was blood. The CDR3, as DNA: TGTGCCAGCTGGGACAGGGGGCTCGAGCAGTACTTC. Protein sequence: CASWDRGLEQYF.